This T cell receptor (beta chain) is drawn from a study of identical twins. This CDR3 region has 13 residues. Looked up from germline, CDR1 is DFQATT and CDR2 is SNEGSKA (reference sequence). With 3 bases clipped from V and 3 bases from J, the junction kept 4 bases outside the gene matches. This clonotype turned up a few times. TCRdb re-analysed the 5' RACE reads in MiXCR, keeping a single row per CDR3 protein. The table lists 450,000 or so distinct CDR3 sequences, roughly 24% of them singletons. This same sample was also taken into another study, of T cells expressing NK-cell markers.

The chain joins TRBV20-1 to TRBJ2-7; 8 positions agree with TRBD1. Sequenced input: CD4+ T cells sorted from blood. The receptor comes from a woman between 18 and 30 years old in good health. CDR3 amino acids: CSARGTGVYEQYF. CDR3 sequence (DNA): TGCAGTGCTAGGGGGACAGGAGTCTACGAGCAGTACTTC.